These 26 T cell receptor beta chains came from one sample sequenced in a study of healthy donors' naive CD4 and CD8 T cells. A linear amplification protocol produced the TCR libraries from roughly 550 ng of total RNA. Each CDR3 protein is one row after TCRdb ran MiXCR on the reads. The repertoire holds some 190,000 distinct CDR3 sequences, 65% to 75% seen once, with 2% to 2.5% in the top ten. The sequencing sample was made of naive CD4+ and CD8+ T cells sorted from blood, pooled from several donors. The receptor source for this set is a pool of human donors in good health; the sample pools cells from several healthy donors.

This chain links TRBV29-1 with TRBJ2-7; 7 bases are shared with TRBD2. The CDR3 covers 14 residues. V lost 4 bases to trimming and J lost 0 bases; unmatched junction nucleotides: 6. Per germline, CDR1 SQVTM and CDR2 ANQGSEA. The CDR3 nucleotides read TGCAGCGTTGTTTATCCGGGGGGCTCCTACGAGCAGTACTTC. This gives the protein CSVVYPGGSYEQYF.

J is TRBJ2-7 and V is TRBV4-3; 8 bases align to TRBD1. V trimming: 2 bases; J trimming: 2 bases; junction bases outside the gene matches: 8. Germline V gene sequence: CDR1 LGHNA, CDR2 YSLEER. The CDR3 length is 16 residues. The CDR3 loop is CASSQQPGQVAYEQYF. The CDR3 DNA reads TGCGCCAGCAGCCAACAACCGGGACAGGTGGCCTACGAGCAGTACTTC.

The V gene is TRBV7-9, the J gene TRBJ1-5; the D gene is possibly TRBD1 (5 bases). Looked up from germline, CDR1 is SEHNR and CDR2 is FQNEAQ (reference sequence). The V and J ends lost 1 base and 7 bases respectively, with 8 bases between them. This CDR3 spans 13 amino acids. This CDR3 is CASSLGGVQPQHF. CDR3 nucleotide sequence: TGTGCCAGCAGCTTAGGAGGGGTGCAGCCCCAGCATTTT.

The rearrangement uses TRBV27 and TRBJ1-1; tentatively, D is TRBD1 (5 bases). V lost 3 bases and J 6 bases, leaving 11 bases between the germline ends. The CDR3 totals 13 residues. Germline lookup yields CDR1 MNHEY and CDR2 SMNVEV (reference sequence). CDR3 nucleotide sequence: TGTGCCAGCAGTTTTGGGGCCGGGGCTGAAGCTTTCTTT. As protein: CASSFGAGAEAFF.

V usage is TRBV29-1 and J usage is TRBJ2-7; tentatively, D is TRBD2 (6 bases). V lost 7 bases and J 0 bases, leaving 16 bases between the germline ends. Germline V gives CDR1 SQVTM, CDR2 ANQGSEA. This CDR3 is built from 14 residues. The DNA for the CDR3 is TGCAGCGCCGGGGGTGGAGGTCGCTCCTACGAGCAGTACTTC. Its protein product is CSAGGGGRSYEQYF.

This clonotype was picked up a small number of times. V usage is TRBV27 and J usage is TRBJ2-1; the match to TRBD1 covers 7 bases. Germline CDR1 is MNHEY and CDR2 is SMNVEV (reference sequence). The CDR3 extends over 13 amino acids. The V segment lost 3 bases and the J segment 7 bases; nucleotides outside the gene matches: 3. In DNA form, the CDR3 reads TGTGCCAGCAGTTTGGACAGGATAAATGAGCAGTTCTTC. Protein sequence: CASSLDRINEQFF.

Details on this clonotype: One end of the junction is discordant with germline, which a read error may explain. V and J are TRBV5-6 and TRBJ2-7; 9 bases are shared with TRBD2. The CDR3 is 15 residues long. The germline CDR1 and CDR2 sequences are SGHDT and YYEEEE. The CDR3, as DNA: TGTGCCAACAGCTTCCTGCTAGCGGGGTCCTACGAGCAGTACTTC. Translation gives CANSFLLAGSYEQYF.

J is TRBJ2-5 and V is TRBV6-5, with TRBD2 matching 7 bases. V shed 4 bases, J shed 11 bases, and the junction held 10 bases outside the gene matches. Germline V gene lookup returns CDR1 MNHEY and CDR2 SVGAGI. This CDR3 spans 13 amino acids. The CDR3 region is CASSSSQGGSQYF. In DNA, the CDR3 is TGTGCCAGCAGTTCGAGCCAGGGCGGGAGTCAGTACTTC.

This chain links TRBV2 with TRBJ2-4; D is possibly TRBD1 or TRBD2 (5 bases each). V shed 7 bases and J shed 8 bases, with 18 bases lying between them. Germline CDR1 is SNHLY and CDR2 is FYNNEI. This CDR3 contains 14 residues. The CDR3 DNA follows: TGTGCCAGCATTCCGGACATGTCGCGGGACATTCAGTACTTC. Its protein is CASIPDMSRDIQYF. Drawing the rest from reference TRBV2 and TRBJ2-4, the complete variable domain is EPEVTQTPSHQVTQMGQEVILRCVPISNHLYFYWYRQILGQKVEFLVSFYNNEISEKSEIFDDQFSVERPDGSNFTLKIRSTKLEDSAMYFCASIPDMSRDIQYFGAGTRLSVL.

V and J are TRBV29-1 and TRBJ2-7; 7 bases fit TRBD1. This CDR3 has 13 residues. Germline V gene lookup returns CDR1 SQVTM and CDR2 ANQGSEA. Germline trimming cut 4 bases from V and 3 bases from J; bases unmatched to any gene: 6. The CDR3 coding sequence is TGCAGCGTTGGGGACAGCCCCCTCTACGAGCAGTACTTC. Its translation: CSVGDSPLYEQYF.

The genes are TRBV27 and TRBJ1-5; D perhaps matches TRBD1 (5 bases). V lost 5 bases to trimming and J lost 11 bases, with 19 bases between them. Germline V lookup: CDR1 MNHEY, CDR2 SMNVEV (reference sequence). CDR3 length: 14 amino acids. For the CDR3, the DNA is TGTGCCAGCAGTCCCCGGGGGAGGGCCCTCGCCCAGCATTTT. This sequence encodes CASSPRGRALAQHF.

V usage is TRBV6-5 and J usage is TRBJ2-3, with TRBD1 matching over 9 bases. This CDR3 has 15 amino acids. Germline V gene data show CDR1 as MNHEY and CDR2 as SVGAGI. With 2 bases clipped from V and 7 bases from J, the junction kept 7 bases outside the gene matches. The CDR3 sequence: CASSYRGTGLNTQYF. The CDR3 region has the DNA TGTGCCAGCAGTTACCGCGGGACAGGGCTGAATACGCAGTATTTT.

The sample holds a few counts of this clonotype. V is TRBV27 and J is TRBJ2-5; TRBD2 is a possible D gene (6 bases). Germline lookup yields CDR1 MNHEY and CDR2 SMNVEV (reference sequence). The V end lost 8 bases, the J end lost 2 bases, and 9 bases lay between the germline ends. This CDR3 has 12 residues. CDR3 protein: CASRRGQETQYF. The CDR3 DNA reads as TGTGCCAGCCGGCGGGGTCAAGAGACCCAGTACTTC.

This clonotype has only a few counts. The J gene is TRBJ2-3, the V gene TRBV27, with D possibly matching TRBD1 (6 bases). The CDR3 runs to 14 residues. V lost 2 bases and J lost 2, with 8 bases in between. From germline, CDR1 is MNHEY and CDR2 SMNVEV (reference sequence). CDR3 coding DNA: TGTGCCAGCAGTTTAGGACAGTTCACAGATACGCAGTATTTT. It yields the protein CASSLGQFTDTQYF.

The chain combines TRBV6-2 or TRBV6-3 with TRBJ2-7; 7 bases align to TRBD2. The CDR3 has 14 amino acids. The germline CDR1 and CDR2 sequences are MNHEY and SVGEGT. With V trimmed by 6 bases and J by 6 bases, 11 bases remained unmatched. This chain's CDR3 is CASSELAHRSEQYF. CDR3 sequence (DNA): TGTGCCAGCAGCGAACTAGCGCATCGCAGCGAGCAGTACTTC.

This clonotype has just one count. This sequence joins TRBV29-1 and TRBJ2-7; D is undetermined. The germline V and J ends were trimmed by 4 bases and 2 bases, with 9 bases remaining between them. This CDR3 is built from 12 residues. Germline values: CDR1 SQVTM, CDR2 ANQGSEA. CDR3 residues: CSVGTNAYEQYF. CDR3 sequence (DNA): TGCAGCGTTGGAACTAACGCCTACGAGCAGTACTTC.

This sequence joins TRBV19 and TRBJ2-1; D unresolved. This CDR3 spans 11 amino acids. The V and J ends lost 8 bases and 2 bases respectively, with 4 bases between them. Germline-derived CDR1 and CDR2 are LNHDA and SQIVND (reference sequence). The CDR3 sequence: CASGTYNEQFF. The CDR3 DNA sequence: TGTGCCAGTGGCACCTACAATGAGCAGTTCTTC.

This clonotype was recorded a few times. The CDR3 region has the DNA TGCAGCGTCCTGGAAGGGGCGGACACCGGGGAGCTGTTTTTT. It encodes CSVLEGADTGELFF. The chain has TRBV29-1 and TRBJ2-2, with a possible D match to TRBD1 (5 bases). Germline assignment: CDR1 SQVTM and CDR2 ANQGSEA. Trimming pared 6 bases from V and 3 bases from J, leaving 14 bases between. This CDR3 is 14 amino acids long.

V is TRBV29-1 and J is TRBJ1-2, with 7 bases aligning to TRBD1. The CDR3 has 12 amino acids. Trimming cost V 6 bases and J 14 bases; bases outside gene matches: 15. CDR1 and CDR2 (germline): SQVTM, ANQGSEA. In nucleotides, the CDR3 is TGCAGCGTCGACCAGTGGGACAGCAGTGAAACCTTC. Translating it yields CSVDQWDSSETF.

The chain employs TRBV6-5 and TRBJ1-1; possible D gene TRBD1, 5 bases. CDR3 size: 14 residues. From germline, CDR1 is MNHEY and CDR2 SVGAGI. Trimming cost V 6 bases and J 4 bases, with 15 bases left between them. The CDR3, as DNA: TGTGCCAGCAGCCCAGGGTTTATGGGCACTGAAGCTTTCTTT. Translated, it gives CASSPGFMGTEAFF.

V is TRBV5-1 and J is TRBJ2-7; D is undetermined. This CDR3 spans 14 amino acids. Germline CDR1 and CDR2: SGHRS and YFSETQ. The germline V and J ends were trimmed by 2 bases and 0 bases, with 9 bases remaining between them. The CDR3: CASSFNPNSYEQYF. In DNA form, the CDR3 reads TGCGCCAGCAGCTTTAATCCCAACTCCTACGAGCAGTACTTC. Supplemented by reference TRBV5-1 and TRBJ2-7, the full variable domain reads KAGVTQTPRYLIKTRGQQVTLSCSPISGHRSVSWYQQTPGQGLQFLFEYFSETQRNKGNFPGRFSGRQFSNSRSEMNVSTLELGDSALYLCASSFNPNSYEQYFGPGTRLTVT.

The gene calls are TRBV29-1 and TRBJ2-2; 11 positions match TRBD1. The CDR3 spans 18 residues. The J segment lost 4 bases and the V segment lost 4 bases, leaving 14 bases of the junction unmatched. Germline-derived CDR1 and CDR2 are SQVTM and ANQGSEA. CDR3 sequence: CSVVSGQGDAIPTGELFF. The CDR3 DNA follows: TGCAGCGTTGTATCGGGACAGGGGGACGCGATACCCACCGGGGAGCTGTTTTTT.

The CDR3 loop reads CASKEDSYNEQFF. DNA of the CDR3: TGTGCCAGCAAGGAGGACTCCTACAATGAGCAGTTCTTC. The V and J genes are TRBV19 and TRBJ2-1; possibly TRBD2 for D (5 bases). Germline assignment: CDR1 LNHDA and CDR2 SQIVND (reference sequence). V was trimmed by 9 bases and J by 0 bases, leaving 9 bases between them. CDR3 length: 13 residues.

J is TRBJ2-1 and V is TRBV5-1; 8 nucleotides agree with TRBD2. CDR3 length: 15 amino acids. The junction had 6 bases not matched to a gene; V was cut back by 1 base and J by 6 bases. Germline CDR1 is SGHRS and CDR2 is YFSETQ. The CDR3, as DNA: TGCGCCAGCAGCTTGATCGGGAGGGCCGTCAATGAGCAGTTCTTC. It translates to CASSLIGRAVNEQFF.

V is TRBV29-1 and J is TRBJ2-5; D is unresolved. CDR1 and CDR2 from the germline V gene are SQVTM and ANQGSEA. The V end lost 0 bases, the J end lost 2 bases, and 19 bases lay between the germline ends. The CDR3 loop spans 17 amino acids. CDR3 sequence: CSVEESWRFGGQETQYF. As DNA, the CDR3 is TGCAGCGTTGAAGAGAGTTGGAGATTCGGCGGTCAAGAGACCCAGTACTTC.

The rearrangement joins TRBV5-1 to TRBJ2-1; D remains ambiguous. The CDR3 is 16 residues long. The V gene's germline CDR1 is SGHRS and CDR2 YFSETQ. Between the trimmed V and J ends, which lost 3 bases and 0 bases, there was a span of 13 bases. CDR3 nucleotides: TGCGCCAGCAGCTCAGACCCCTCCAGCTCCTACAATGAGCAGTTCTTC. Translating gives CASSSDPSSSYNEQFF.